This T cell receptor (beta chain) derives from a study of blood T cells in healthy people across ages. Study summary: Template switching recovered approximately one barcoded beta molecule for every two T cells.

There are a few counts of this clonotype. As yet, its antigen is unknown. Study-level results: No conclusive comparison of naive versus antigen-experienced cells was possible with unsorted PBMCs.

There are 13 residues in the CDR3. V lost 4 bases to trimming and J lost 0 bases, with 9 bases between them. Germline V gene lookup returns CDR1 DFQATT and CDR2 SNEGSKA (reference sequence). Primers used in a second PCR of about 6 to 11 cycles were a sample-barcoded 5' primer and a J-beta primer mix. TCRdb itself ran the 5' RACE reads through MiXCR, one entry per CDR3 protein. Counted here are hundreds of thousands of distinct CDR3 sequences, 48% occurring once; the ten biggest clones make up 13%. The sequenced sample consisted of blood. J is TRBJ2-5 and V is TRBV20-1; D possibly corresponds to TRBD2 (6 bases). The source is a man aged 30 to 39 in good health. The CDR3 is CSAKRDYQETQYF. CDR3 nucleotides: TGCAGTGCTAAGAGGGACTACCAAGAGACCCAGTACTTC.